This T cell receptor (beta chain) was identified during a study of Graves' ophthalmopathy and Graves' hyperthyroidism. This clonotype was observed at least ten times. Its target is not known. General study findings and limits: Ophthalmopathy progression prediction by the model yielded a sensitivity of 60% to 71% and a specificity of 72% to 75%.

Germline CDR1 SQVTM, CDR2 ANQGSEA. This CDR3 region has 13 residues. V gave up 6 bases and J gave up 4 bases, with 13 bases separating them. A duration under 3 months, NOSPECS ≥4, CAS ≥3 and moderate-to-severe activity characterized the donors with ophthalmopathy. Lactation, pregnancy, uncontrolled infections and other autoimmune diseases were all grounds for excluding patients. Investigators amplified TCR beta CDR3 regions from RNA transcripts. RT-PCR was first run with HTBI primers, then multiplex PCR in a second round. MiXCR, run by TCRdb on the multiplex PCR reads, gives a single entry per CDR3 protein. The table has under 400,000 distinct CDR3 sequences, roughly 17% seen once.

The specimen sequenced was peripheral blood. The V and J genes are TRBV29-1 and TRBJ1-3; D unresolved. The sequence was obtained from an adult man with Graves' ophthalmopathy. CDR3 in amino acids: CSVNGVPGNTIYF. The CDR3, as DNA: TGCAGCGTCAACGGCGTCCCAGGAAACACCATATATTTT.